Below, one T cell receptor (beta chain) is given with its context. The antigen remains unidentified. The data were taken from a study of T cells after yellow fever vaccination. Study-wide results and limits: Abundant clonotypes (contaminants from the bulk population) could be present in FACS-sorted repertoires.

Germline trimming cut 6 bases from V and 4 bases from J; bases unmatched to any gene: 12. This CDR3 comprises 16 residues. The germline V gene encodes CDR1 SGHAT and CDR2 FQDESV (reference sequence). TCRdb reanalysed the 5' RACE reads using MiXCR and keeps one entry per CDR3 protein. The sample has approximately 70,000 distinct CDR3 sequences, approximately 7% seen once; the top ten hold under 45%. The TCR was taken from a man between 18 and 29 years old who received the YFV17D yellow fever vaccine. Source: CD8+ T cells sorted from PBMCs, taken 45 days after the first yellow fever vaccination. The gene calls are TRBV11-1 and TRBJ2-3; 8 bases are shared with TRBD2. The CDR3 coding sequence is TGTGCCAGCAGAAAAGCGGGGGTTTCACGCGCAGATACGCAGTATTTT. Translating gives CASRKAGVSRADTQYF.